This paragraph reports one TCR beta chain. As yet, its antigen is unknown. The data originate from a study of Ad26.COV2.S vaccination and SARS-CoV-2 variants. Treatment indicated: some 20 received Ad26.COV2.S at low or high dose, single or two shots; about 5 received placebo; per-sample allocation not given. Repertoires come from day 63 after the first vaccine or placebo injection. Notes on the study in general: Participants in the vaccine arm had higher spike-specific TCR breadth; placebo recipients had lower.

The method was immunoSEQ multiplex PCR; TCRdb's version includes in-frame clones alone and lacks a portion of them. The sample has around 300,000 clones; roughly 90% are singletons. This material consisted of peripheral blood, taken in a trial of Ad26.COV2.S vaccine versus placebo. This TCR derives from a person aged 18 to 59 who received the Ad26.COV2.S COVID-19 vaccine or a placebo.

CDR3 amino acids: CASSRATNEKLFF. The CDR3, as DNA: TGTGCCAGCAGCCGGGCAACTAATGAAAAACTGTTTTTT. J is TRBJ1-4 and V is TRBV14; D remains unclear. Germline CDR1 is SGHDN and CDR2 is FVKESK. CDR3 length equals 13 residues. Trimming took off 4 bases at V and 0 bases at J, with 3 bases between the two ends. The full variable domain, rest sourced from reference TRBV14 and TRBJ1-4, is EAGVTQFPSHSVIEKGQTVTLRCDPISGHDNLYWYRRVMGKEIKFLLHFVKESKQDESGMPNNRFLAERTGGTYSTLKVQPAELEDSGVYFCASSRATNEKLFFGSGTQLSVL.